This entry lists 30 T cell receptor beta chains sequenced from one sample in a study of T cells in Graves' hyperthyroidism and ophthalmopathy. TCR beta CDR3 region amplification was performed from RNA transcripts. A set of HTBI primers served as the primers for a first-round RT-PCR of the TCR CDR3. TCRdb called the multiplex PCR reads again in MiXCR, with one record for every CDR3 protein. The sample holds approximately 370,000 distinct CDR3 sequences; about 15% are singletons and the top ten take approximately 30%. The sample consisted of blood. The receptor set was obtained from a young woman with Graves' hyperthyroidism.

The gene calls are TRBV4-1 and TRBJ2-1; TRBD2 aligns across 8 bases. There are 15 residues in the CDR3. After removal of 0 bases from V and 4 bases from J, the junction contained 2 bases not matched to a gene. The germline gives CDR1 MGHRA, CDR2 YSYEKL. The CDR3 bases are TGCGCCAGCAGCCAAGAGACTAGCGAATACAATGAGCAGTTCTTC. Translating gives CASSQETSEYNEQFF.

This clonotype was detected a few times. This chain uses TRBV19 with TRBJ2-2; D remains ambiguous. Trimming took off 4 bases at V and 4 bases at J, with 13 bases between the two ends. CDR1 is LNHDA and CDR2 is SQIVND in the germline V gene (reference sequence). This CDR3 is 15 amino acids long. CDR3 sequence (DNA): TGTGCCAGTAGTAAATGGTCGATGGGCACCGGGGAGCTGTTTTTT. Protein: CASSKWSMGTGELFF.

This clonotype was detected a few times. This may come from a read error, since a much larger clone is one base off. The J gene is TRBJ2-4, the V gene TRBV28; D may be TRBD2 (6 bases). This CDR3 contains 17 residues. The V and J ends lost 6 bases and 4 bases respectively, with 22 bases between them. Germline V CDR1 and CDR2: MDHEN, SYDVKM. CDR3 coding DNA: TGTGCCAGCAGCTTAAATTCCTTTGGCGGAGGGAAAAACATTCAGTACTTC. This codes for CASSLNSFGGGKNIQYF.

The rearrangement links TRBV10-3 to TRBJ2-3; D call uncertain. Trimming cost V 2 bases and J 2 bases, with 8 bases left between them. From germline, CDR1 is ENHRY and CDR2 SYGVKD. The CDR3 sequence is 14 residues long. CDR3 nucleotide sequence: TGTGCCATCAGTGAGGGTCAGTTCACAGATACGCAGTATTTT. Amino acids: CAISEGQFTDTQYF.

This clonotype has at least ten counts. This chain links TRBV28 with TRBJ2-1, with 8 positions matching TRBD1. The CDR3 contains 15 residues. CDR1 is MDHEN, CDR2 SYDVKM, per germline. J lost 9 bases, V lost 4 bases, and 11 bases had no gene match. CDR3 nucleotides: TGTGCCAGCAGTTCCCACGGACAGGGCTACGGTGAGCAGTTCTTC. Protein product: CASSSHGQGYGEQFF.

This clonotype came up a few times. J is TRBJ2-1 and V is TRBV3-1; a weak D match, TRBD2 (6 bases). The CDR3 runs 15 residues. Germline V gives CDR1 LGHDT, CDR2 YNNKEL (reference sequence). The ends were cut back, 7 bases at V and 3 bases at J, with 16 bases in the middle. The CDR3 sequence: CASKYRLGDYNEQFF. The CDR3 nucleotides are TGTGCCAGCAAGTATAGACTAGGGGACTACAATGAGCAGTTCTTC.

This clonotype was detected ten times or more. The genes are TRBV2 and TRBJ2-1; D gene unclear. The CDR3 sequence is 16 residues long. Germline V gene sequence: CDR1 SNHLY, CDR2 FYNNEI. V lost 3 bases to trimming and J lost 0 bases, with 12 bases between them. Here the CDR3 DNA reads TGTGCCAGCAGTGACCCTGCCTTAAGCTCCTACAATGAGCAGTTCTTC. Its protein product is CASSDPALSSYNEQFF.

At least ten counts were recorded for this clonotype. The CDR3 here is CASNRLAGVDTQYF. The CDR3 DNA sequence: TGTGCCAGCAACCGACTAGCGGGAGTGGATACGCAGTATTTT. The chain links TRBV28 to TRBJ2-3; 12 bases match TRBD2. V shed 7 bases and J 6 bases; nucleotides not matched to a gene: 5. Germline V gene lookup returns CDR1 MDHEN and CDR2 SYDVKM. The CDR3 contains 14 residues.

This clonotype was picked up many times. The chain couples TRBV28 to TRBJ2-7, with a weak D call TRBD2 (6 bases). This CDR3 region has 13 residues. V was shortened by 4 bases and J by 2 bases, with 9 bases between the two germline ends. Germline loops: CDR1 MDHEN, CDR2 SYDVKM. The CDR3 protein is CASSSPGAYEQYF. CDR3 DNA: TGTGCCAGCAGTTCACCGGGGGCCTACGAGCAGTACTTC.

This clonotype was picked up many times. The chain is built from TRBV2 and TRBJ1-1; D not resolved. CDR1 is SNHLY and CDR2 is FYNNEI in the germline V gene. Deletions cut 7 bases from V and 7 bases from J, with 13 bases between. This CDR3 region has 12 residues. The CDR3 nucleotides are TGTGCCAGCACTCCTCGCACAAATGAAGCTTTCTTT. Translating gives CASTPRTNEAFF.

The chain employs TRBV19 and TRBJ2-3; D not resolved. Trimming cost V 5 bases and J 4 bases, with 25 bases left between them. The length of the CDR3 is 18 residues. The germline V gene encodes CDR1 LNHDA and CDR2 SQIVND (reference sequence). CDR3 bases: TGTGCCAGTAGTCCCCGAGCGTCTTTGGGCCTCGGACCAGATACGCAGTATTTT. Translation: CASSPRASLGLGPDTQYF.

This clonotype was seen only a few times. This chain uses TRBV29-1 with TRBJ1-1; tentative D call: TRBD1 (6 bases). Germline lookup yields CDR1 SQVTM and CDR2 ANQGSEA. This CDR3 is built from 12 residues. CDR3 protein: CSTFSGAAEAFF. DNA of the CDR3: TGCAGTACCTTTTCAGGGGCGGCTGAAGCTTTCTTT.

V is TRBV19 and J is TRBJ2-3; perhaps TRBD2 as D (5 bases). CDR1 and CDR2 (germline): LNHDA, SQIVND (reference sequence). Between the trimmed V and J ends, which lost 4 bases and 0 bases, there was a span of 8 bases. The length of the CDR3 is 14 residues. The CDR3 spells CASSNGLSTDTQYF. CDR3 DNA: TGTGCCAGTAGTAACGGACTTAGCACAGATACGCAGTATTTT.

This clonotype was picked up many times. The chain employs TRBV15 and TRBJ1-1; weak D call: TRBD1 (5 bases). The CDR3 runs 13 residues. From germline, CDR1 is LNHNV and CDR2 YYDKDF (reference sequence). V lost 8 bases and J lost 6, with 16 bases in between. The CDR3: CATGTFREPEAFF. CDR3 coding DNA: TGTGCCACCGGTACGTTCAGGGAACCTGAAGCTTTCTTT.

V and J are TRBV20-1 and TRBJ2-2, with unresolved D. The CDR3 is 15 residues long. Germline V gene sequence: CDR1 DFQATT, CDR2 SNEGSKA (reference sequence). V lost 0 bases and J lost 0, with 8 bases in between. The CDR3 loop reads CSARDIRSNTGELFF. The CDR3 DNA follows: TGCAGTGCTAGAGATATAAGGTCGAACACCGGGGAGCTGTTTTTT.

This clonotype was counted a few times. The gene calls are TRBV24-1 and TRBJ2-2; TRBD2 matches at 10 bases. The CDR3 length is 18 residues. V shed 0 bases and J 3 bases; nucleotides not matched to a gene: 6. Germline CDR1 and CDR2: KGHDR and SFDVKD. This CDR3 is CATSDLAVTSGHTGELFF. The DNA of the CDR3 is TGTGCCACCAGTGATTTGGCGGTGACTAGCGGGCACACCGGGGAGCTGTTTTTT.

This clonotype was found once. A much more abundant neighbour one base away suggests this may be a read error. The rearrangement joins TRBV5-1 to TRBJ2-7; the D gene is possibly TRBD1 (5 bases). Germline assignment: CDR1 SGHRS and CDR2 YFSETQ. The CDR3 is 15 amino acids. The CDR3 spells CASGLDGQGAYEQYF. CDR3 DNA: TGCGCCAGCGGCTTGGATGGCCAAGGGGCCTACGAGCAGTACTTC.

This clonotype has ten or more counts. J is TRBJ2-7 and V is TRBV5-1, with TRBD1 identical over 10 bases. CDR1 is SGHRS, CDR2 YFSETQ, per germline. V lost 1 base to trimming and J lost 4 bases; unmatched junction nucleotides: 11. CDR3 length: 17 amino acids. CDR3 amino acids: CASSLPGQGFTPYEQYF. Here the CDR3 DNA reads TGCGCCAGCAGCTTGCCGGGACAGGGGTTTACGCCGTACGAGCAGTACTTC. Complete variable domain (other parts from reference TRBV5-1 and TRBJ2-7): KAGVTQTPRYLIKTRGQQVTLSCSPISGHRSVSWYQQTPGQGLQFLFEYFSETQRNKGNFPGRFSGRQFSNSRSEMNVSTLELGDSALYLCASSLPGQGFTPYEQYFGPGTRLTVT.

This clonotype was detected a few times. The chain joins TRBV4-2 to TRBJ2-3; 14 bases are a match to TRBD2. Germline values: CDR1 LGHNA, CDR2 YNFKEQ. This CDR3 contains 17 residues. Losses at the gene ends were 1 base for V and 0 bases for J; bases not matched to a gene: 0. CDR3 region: CASSQGTSGRSTDTQYF. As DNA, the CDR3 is TGTGCCAGCAGCCAAGGGACTAGCGGGAGGAGCACAGATACGCAGTATTTT.

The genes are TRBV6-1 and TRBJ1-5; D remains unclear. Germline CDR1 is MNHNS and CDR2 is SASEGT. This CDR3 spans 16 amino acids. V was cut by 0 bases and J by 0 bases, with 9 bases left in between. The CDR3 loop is CASSEAPSGSNQPQHF. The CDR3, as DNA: TGTGCCAGCAGTGAAGCTCCGTCAGGTAGCAATCAGCCCCAGCATTTT.

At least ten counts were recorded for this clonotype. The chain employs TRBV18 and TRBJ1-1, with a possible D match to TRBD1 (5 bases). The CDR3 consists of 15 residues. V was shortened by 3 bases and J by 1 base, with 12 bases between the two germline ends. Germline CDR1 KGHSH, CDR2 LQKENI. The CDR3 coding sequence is TGTGCCAGCTCACCCCGAAAAACAGGGAACACTGAAGCTTTCTTT. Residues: CASSPRKTGNTEAFF.

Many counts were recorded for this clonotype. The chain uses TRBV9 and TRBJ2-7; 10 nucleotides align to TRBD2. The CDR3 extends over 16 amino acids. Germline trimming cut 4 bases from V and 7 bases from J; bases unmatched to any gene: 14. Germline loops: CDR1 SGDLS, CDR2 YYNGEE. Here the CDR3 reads CASSQYSAGGPGEQYF. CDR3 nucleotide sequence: TGTGCCAGCAGCCAGTACTCAGCGGGAGGGCCGGGAGAGCAGTACTTC.

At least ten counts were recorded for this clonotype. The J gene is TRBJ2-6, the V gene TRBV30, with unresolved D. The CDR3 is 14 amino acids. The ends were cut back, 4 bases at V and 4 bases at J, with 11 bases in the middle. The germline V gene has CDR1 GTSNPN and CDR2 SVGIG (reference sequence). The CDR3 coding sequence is TGTGCCTGGACTCGGAATACGGGGGCCAACGTCCTGACTTTC. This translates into CAWTRNTGANVLTF. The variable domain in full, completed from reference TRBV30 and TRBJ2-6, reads SQTIHQWPATLVQPVGSPLSLECTVEGTSNPNLYWYRQAAGRGLQLLFYSVGIGQISSEVPQNLSASRPQDRQFILSSKKLLLSDSGFYLCAWTRNTGANVLTFGAGSRLTVL.

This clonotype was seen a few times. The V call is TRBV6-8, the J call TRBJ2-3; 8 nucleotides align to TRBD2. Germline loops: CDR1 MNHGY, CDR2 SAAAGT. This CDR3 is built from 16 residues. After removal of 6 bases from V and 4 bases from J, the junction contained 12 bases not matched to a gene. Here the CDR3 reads CASRTNGGGFADTQYF. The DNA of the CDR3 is TGTGCCAGCAGGACCAACGGGGGGGGCTTCGCAGATACGCAGTATTTT.

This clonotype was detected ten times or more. This chain's CDR3 is CASSLDTYTEAFF. CDR3 bases: TGTGCCAGCTCACTAGACACCTACACTGAAGCTTTCTTT. The V gene is TRBV18, the J gene TRBJ1-1; D unclear. Trimming took 4 bases from V and 3 from J, leaving 9 bases between them. The CDR3 spans 13 residues. Per the germline V gene, CDR1 is KGHSH and CDR2 is LQKENI.

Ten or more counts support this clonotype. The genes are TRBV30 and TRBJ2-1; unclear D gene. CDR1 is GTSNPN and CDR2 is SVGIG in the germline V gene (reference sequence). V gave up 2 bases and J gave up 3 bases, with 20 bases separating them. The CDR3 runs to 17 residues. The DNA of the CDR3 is TGTGCCTGGAGTTCTGAATTACCCCCGGAAAACTACAATGAGCAGTTCTTC. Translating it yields CAWSSELPPENYNEQFF.

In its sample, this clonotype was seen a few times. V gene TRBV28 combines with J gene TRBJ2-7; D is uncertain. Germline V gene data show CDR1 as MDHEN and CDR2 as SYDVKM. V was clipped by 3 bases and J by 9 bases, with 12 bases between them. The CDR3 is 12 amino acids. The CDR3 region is CASSFASWGQYF. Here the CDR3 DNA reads TGTGCCAGCAGTTTCGCATCCTGGGGGCAGTACTTC. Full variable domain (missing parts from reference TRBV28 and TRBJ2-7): DVKVTQSSRYLVKRTGEKVFLECVQDMDHENMFWYRQDPGLGLRLIYFSYDVKMKEKGDIPEGYSVSREKKERFSLILESASTNQTSMYLCASSFASWGQYFGPGTRLTVT.

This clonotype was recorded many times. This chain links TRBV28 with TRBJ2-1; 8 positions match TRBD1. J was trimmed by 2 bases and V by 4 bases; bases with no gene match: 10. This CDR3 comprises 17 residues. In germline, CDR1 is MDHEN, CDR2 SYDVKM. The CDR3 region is CASSSSPGQETYNEQFF. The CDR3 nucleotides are TGTGCCAGCAGTTCGTCCCCGGGACAGGAGACCTACAATGAGCAGTTCTTC. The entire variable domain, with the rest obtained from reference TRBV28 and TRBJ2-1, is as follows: DVKVTQSSRYLVKRTGEKVFLECVQDMDHENMFWYRQDPGLGLRLIYFSYDVKMKEKGDIPEGYSVSREKKERFSLILESASTNQTSMYLCASSSSPGQETYNEQFFGPGTRLTVL.

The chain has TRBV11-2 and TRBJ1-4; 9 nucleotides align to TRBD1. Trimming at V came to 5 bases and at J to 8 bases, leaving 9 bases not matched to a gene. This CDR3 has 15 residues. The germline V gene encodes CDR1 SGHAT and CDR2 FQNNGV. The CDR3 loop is CASSLPGQGREKLFF. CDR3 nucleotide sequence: TGTGCCAGCAGCCTCCCCGGACAGGGGCGGGAAAAACTGTTTTTT.

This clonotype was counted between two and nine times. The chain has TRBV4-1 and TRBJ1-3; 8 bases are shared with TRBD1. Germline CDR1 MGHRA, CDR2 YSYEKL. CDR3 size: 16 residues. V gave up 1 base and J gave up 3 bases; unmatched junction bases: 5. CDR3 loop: CASSQGGQALGNTIYF. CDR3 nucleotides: TGCGCCAGCAGCCAAGGGGGACAGGCTCTTGGAAACACCATATATTTT.